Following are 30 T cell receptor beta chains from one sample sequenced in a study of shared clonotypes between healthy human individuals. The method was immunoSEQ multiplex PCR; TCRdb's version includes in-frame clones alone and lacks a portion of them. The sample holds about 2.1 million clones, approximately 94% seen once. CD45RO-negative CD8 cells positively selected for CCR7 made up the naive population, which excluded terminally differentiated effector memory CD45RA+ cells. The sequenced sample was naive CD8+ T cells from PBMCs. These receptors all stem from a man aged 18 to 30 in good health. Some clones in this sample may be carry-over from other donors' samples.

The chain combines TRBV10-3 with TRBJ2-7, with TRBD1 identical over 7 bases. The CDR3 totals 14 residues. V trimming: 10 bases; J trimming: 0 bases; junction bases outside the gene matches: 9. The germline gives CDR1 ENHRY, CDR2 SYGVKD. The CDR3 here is CATQDRSYSYEQYF. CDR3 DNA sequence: TGTGCCACCCAGGACAGGAGCTACTCCTACGAGCAGTACTTC.

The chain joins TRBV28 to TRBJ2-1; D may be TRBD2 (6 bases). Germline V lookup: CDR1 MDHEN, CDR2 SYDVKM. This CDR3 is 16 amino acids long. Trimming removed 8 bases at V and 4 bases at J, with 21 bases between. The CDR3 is CASFIDLGGGYNEQFF. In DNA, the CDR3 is TGTGCCAGCTTTATAGACCTTGGGGGAGGATACAATGAGCAGTTCTTC.

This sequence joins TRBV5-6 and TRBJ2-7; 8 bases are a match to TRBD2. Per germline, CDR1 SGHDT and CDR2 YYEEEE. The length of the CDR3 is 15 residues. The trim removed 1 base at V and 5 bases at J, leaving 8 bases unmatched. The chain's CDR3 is CASSLFNGRANEQYF. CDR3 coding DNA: TGTGCCAGCAGCTTGTTTAACGGGAGGGCCAACGAGCAGTACTTC.

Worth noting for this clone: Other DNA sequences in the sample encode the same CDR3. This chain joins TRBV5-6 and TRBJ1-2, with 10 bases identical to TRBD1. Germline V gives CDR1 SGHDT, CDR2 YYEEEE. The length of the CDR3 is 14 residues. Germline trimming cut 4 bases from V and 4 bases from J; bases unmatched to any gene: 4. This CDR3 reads CASSPGTGVYGYTF. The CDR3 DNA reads TGTGCCAGCAGCCCAGGGACAGGGGTCTATGGCTACACCTTC.

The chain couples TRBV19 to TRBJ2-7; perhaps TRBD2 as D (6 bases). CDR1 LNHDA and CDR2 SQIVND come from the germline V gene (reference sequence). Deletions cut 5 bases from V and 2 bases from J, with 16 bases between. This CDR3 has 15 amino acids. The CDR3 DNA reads TGTGCCAGTAGTCCCCGGGACTTTCCCACCTACGAGCAGTACTTC. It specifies CASSPRDFPTYEQYF. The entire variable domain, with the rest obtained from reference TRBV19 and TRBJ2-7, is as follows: DGGITQSPKYLFRKEGQNVTLSCEQNLNHDAMYWYRQDPGQGLRLIYYSQIVNDFQKGDIAEGYSVSREKKESFPLTVTSAQKNPTAFYLCASSPRDFPTYEQYFGPGTRLTVT.

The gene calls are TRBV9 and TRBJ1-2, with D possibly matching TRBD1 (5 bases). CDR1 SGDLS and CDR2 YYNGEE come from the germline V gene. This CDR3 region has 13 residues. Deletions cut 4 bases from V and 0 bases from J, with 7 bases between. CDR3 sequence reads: CASSPRANYGYTF. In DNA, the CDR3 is TGTGCCAGCAGCCCCAGGGCTAACTATGGCTACACCTTC.

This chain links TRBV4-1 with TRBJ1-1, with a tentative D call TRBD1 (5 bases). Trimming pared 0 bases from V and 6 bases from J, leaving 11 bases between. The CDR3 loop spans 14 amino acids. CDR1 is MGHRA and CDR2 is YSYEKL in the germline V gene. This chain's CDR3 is CASSQEWQGAEAFF. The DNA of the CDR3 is TGCGCCAGCAGCCAAGAGTGGCAGGGAGCTGAAGCTTTCTTT.

The CDR3 loop reads CASSGAPDGFYGYTF. CDR3 coding DNA: TGTGCCAGCAGCGGAGCCCCCGACGGATTCTATGGCTACACCTTC. The chain carries TRBV9 and TRBJ1-2, with unresolved D. The CDR3 sequence is 15 residues long. Germline V CDR1 and CDR2: SGDLS, YYNGEE. Trimming stripped 3 bases from V and 4 bases from J, with 16 bases between.

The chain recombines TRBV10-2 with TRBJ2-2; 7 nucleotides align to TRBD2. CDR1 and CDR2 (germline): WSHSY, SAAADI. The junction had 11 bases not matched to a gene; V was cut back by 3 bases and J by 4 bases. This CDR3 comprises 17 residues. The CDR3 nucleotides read TGCGCCAGCAGTGATAACTATCTGGAGCGGGGCACCGGGGAGCTGTTTTTT. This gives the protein CASSDNYLERGTGELFF.

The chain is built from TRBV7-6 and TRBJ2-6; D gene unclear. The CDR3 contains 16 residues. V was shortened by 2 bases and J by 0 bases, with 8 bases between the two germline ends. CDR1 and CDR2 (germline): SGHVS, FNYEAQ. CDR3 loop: CASSLSLGSGANVLTF. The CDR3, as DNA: TGTGCCAGCAGCTTATCTCTGGGCTCTGGGGCCAACGTCCTGACTTTC.

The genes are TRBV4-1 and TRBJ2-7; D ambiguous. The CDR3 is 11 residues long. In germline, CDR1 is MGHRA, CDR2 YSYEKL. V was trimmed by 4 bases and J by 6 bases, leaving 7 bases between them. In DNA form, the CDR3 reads TGCGCCAGCAGCCCTACTCGCGAGCAGTACTTC. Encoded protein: CASSPTREQYF.

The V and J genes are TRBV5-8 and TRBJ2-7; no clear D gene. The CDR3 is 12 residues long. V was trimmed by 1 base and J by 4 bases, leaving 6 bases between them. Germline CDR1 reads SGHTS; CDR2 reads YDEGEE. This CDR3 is CASSLHQYEQYF. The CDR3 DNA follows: TGTGCCAGCAGCTTGCATCAGTACGAGCAGTACTTC.

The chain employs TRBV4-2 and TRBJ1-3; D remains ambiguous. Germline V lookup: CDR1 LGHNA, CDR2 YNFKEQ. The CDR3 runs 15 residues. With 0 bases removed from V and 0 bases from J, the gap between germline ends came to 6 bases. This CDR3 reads CASSQEANSGNTIYF. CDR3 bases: TGTGCCAGCAGCCAAGAGGCAAACTCTGGAAACACCATATATTTT.

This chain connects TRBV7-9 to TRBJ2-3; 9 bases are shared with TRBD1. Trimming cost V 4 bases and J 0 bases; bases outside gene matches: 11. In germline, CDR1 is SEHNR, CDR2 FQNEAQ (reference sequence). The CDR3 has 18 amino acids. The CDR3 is CASSSSPGTGNSTDTQYF. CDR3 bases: TGTGCCAGCAGCTCTAGTCCCGGGACAGGGAACAGCACAGATACGCAGTATTTT.

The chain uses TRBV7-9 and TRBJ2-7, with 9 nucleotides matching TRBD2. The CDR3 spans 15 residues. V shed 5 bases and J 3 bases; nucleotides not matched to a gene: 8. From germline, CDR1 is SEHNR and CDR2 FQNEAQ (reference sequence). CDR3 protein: CASSPPGTSFYEQYF. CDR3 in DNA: TGTGCCAGCAGCCCCCCCGGGACTAGCTTCTACGAGCAGTACTTC. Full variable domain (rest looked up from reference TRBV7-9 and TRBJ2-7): DTGVSQNPRHKITKRGQNVTFRCDPISEHNRLYWYRQTLGQGPEFLTYFQNEAQLEKSRLLSDRFSAERPKGSFSTLEIQRTEQGDSAMYLCASSPPGTSFYEQYFGPGTRLTVT.

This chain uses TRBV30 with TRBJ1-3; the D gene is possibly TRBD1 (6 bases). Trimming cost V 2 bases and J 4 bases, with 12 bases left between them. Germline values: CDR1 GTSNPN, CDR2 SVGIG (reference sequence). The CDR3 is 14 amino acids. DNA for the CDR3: TGTGCCTGGAGTACGGGGACATTAGGAAACACCATATATTTT. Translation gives CAWSTGTLGNTIYF.

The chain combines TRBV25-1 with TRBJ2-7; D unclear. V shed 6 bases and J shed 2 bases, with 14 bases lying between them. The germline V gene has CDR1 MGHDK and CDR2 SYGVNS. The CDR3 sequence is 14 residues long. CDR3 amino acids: CASSPGPGAYEQYF. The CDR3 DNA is TGTGCCAGCAGCCCAGGCCCTGGGGCCTACGAGCAGTACTTC.

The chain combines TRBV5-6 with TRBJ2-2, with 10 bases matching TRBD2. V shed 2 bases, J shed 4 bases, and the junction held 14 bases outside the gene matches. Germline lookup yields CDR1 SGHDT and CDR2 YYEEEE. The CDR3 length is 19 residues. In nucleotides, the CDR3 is TGTGCCAGCAGCTTCCTGTGGCTAGCGGGAGTTAAGGGCACCGGGGAGCTGTTTTTT. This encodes CASSFLWLAGVKGTGELFF.

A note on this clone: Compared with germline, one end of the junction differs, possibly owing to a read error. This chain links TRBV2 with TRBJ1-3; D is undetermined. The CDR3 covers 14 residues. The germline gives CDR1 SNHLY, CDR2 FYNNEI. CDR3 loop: CASNERGPGNTIYF. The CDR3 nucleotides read TGTGCCAGCAATGAAAGAGGGCCTGGAAACACCATATATTTT.

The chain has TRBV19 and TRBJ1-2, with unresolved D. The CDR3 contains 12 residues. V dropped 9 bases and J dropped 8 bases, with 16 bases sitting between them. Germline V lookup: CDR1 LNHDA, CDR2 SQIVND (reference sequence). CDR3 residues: CASRGEGGGYTF. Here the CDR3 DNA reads TGTGCCAGCCGCGGGGAGGGTGGGGGCTACACCTTC. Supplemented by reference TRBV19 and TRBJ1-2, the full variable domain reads DGGITQSPKYLFRKEGQNVTLSCEQNLNHDAMYWYRQDPGQGLRLIYYSQIVNDFQKGDIAEGYSVSREKKESFPLTVTSAQKNPTAFYLCASRGEGGGYTFGSGTRLTVV.

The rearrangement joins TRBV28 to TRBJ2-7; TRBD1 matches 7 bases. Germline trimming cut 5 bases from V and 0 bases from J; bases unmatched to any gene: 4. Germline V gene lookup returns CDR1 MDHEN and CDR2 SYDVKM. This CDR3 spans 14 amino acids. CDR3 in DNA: TGTGCCAGCAGTGGGACAGTTAGCTCCTACGAGCAGTACTTC. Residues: CASSGTVSSYEQYF. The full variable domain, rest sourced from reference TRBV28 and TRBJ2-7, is DVKVTQSSRYLVKRTGEKVFLECVQDMDHENMFWYRQDPGLGLRLIYFSYDVKMKEKGDIPEGYSVSREKKERFSLILESASTNQTSMYLCASSGTVSSYEQYFGPGTRLTVT.

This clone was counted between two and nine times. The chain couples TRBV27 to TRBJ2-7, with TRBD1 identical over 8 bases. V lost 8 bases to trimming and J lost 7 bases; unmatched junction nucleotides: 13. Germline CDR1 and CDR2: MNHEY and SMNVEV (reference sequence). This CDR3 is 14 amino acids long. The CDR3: CASPRGQEHQEQYF. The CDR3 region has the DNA TGTGCCAGCCCAAGGGGACAGGAACATCAGGAGCAGTACTTC.

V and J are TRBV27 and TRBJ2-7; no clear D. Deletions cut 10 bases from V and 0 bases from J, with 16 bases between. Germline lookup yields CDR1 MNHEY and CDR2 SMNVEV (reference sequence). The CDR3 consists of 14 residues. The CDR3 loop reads CANPRYGLSYEQYF. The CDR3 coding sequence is TGTGCCAACCCTAGGTACGGCCTCTCCTACGAGCAGTACTTC.

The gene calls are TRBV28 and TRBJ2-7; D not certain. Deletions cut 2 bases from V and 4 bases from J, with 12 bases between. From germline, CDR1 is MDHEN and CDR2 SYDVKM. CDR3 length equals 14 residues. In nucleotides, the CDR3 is TGTGCCAGCAGTTTAAGCCGTGGAGTTTACGAGCAGTACTTC. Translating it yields CASSLSRGVYEQYF.

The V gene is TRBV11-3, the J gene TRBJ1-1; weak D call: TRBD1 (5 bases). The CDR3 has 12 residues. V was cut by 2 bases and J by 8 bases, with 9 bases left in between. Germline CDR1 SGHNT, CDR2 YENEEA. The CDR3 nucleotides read TGTGCCAGCAGCTTAAGTGGGGCCGAAGCTTTCTTT. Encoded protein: CASSLSGAEAFF.

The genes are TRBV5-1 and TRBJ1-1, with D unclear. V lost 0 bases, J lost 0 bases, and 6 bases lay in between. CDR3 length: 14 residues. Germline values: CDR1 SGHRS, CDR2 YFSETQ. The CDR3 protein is CASSLDSVNTEAFF. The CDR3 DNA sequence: TGCGCCAGCAGCTTGGACTCTGTGAACACTGAAGCTTTCTTT.

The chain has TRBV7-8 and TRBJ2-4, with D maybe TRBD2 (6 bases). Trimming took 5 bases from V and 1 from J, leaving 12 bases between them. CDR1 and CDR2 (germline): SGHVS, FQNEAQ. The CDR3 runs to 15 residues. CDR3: CASSPTSRAKNIQYF. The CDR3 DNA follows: TGTGCCAGCAGCCCGACTAGTCGGGCCAAAAACATTCAGTACTTC. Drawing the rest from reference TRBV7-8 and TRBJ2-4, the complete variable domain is GAGVSQSPRYKVAKRGQDVALRCDPISGHVSLFWYQQALGQGPEFLTYFQNEAQLDKSGLPSDRFFAERPEGSVSTLKIQRTQQEDSAVYLCASSPTSRAKNIQYFGAGTRLSVL.

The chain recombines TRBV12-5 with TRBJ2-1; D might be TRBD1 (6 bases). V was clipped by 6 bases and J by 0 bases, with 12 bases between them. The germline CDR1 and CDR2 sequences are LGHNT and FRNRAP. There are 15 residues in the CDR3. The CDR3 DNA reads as TGTGCTAGTGGCCCTGACAGGAGCTCCTACAATGAGCAGTTCTTC. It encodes CASGPDRSSYNEQFF.

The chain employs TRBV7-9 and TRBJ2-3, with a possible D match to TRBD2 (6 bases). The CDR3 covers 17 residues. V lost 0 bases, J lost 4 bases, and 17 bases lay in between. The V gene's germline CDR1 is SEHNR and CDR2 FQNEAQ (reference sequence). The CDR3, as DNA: TGTGCCAGCAGCTTAGCGGTCAGCATAGCGGCCGCAGATACGCAGTATTTT. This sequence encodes CASSLAVSIAAADTQYF.

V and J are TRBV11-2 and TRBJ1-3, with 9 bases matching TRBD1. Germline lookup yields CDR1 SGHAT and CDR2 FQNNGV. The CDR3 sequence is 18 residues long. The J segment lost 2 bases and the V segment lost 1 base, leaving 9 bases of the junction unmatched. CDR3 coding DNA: TGTGCCAGCAGCTTAGTCCCGGGACAGGGTCCGACTGGAAACACCATATATTTT. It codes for CASSLVPGQGPTGNTIYF.